This T cell receptor beta chain was sequenced in a study of blood T cells in healthy people across ages. Germline-derived CDR1 and CDR2 are MNHNY and SVGAGI (reference sequence). V lost 2 bases to trimming and J lost 7 bases, with 18 bases between them. The CDR3 loop spans 16 amino acids. Combining a sample-barcoded 5' primer with a J-beta primer mix, a second PCR ran for roughly 6 to 12 cycles. From the 5' RACE reads, TCRdb called clonotypes with MiXCR, one entry per CDR3 protein. This table has about 1.7 million distinct CDR3 sequences, approximately 28% appearing once. V gene TRBV6-6 combines with J gene TRBJ2-1; tentative D call: TRBD2 (6 bases). The clonotype originates from a woman in her 30s in good health. Input material: blood. CDR3: CASSYPGLTGVNEQFF. CDR3 DNA sequence: TGTGCCAGCAGTTACCCCGGACTAACGGGAGTTAATGAGCAGTTCTTC.